The source of this TCR beta chain is a study of blood T cell repertoires in COVID-19. Overall study: Samples of COVID-19 (acute and convalescent) were obtained from the United States, Italy and Spain. Sample material is recorded as cDNA or gDNA derived from T cells, B-cell-depleted T cells, or PBMCs.

The cohort comprised adults aged about 18 to 100 years residing in about two dozen US areas. Clinical histories supplied by participants themselves formed the basis of cohort assignment. Clones were read by immunoSEQ multiplex PCR, and TCRdb kept only the in-frame ones, dropping some. In the table there are fewer than 200,000 clones, about 88% of which are singletons. This receptor was identified in a human donor with acute COVID-19. The donor label of this sample is uncertain. Sequencing used PBMCs or T cells enriched from blood (not recorded which).

The CDR3 loop reads CARGLAGGTETQYF. The CDR3 nucleotides are TGTGCCAGAGGGCTAGCGGGGGGTACAGAGACCCAGTACTTC. V usage is TRBV21-1 and J usage is TRBJ2-5; TRBD2 reflects the table's D call only, with no check against the DNA. TRBV21-1 is flagged as a pseudogene. This CDR3 is built from 14 residues.